Listed here are 14 T cell receptor beta chains from one sample, sequenced in a study of blood T cell repertoires in COVID-19. Some clones are missing from TCRdb's copy, which holds only in-frame ones; the method was immunoSEQ multiplex PCR. The repertoire includes about 33,000 clones, 75% to 90% of them detected once, and roughly 7% sits in the top ten. Sequencing was carried out using peripheral blood. The source of these receptors is a human donor in a cohort sampled during active COVID-19.

This rearrangement joins TRBV9 to TRBJ1-1, with D uncertain. The CDR3 is 13 residues long. Germline V gene lookup returns CDR1 SGDLS and CDR2 YYNGEE. The V and J ends lost 0 bases and 7 bases respectively, with 10 bases between them. The CDR3 reads CASSVVREVEAFF. In DNA, the CDR3 is TGTGCCAGCAGCGTAGTAAGGGAGGTTGAAGCTTTCTTT.

The chain carries TRBV7-3 and TRBJ1-6, with TRBD1 matching over 7 bases. Per germline, CDR1 SGHTA and CDR2 FQGTGA. J gave up 6 bases and V 4 bases, and 6 bases lay outside the gene matches. This CDR3 contains 15 residues. The DNA of the CDR3 is TGTGCCAGCAGCTCCACGGGACAGTCTAATTCACCCCTCCACTTT. This codes for CASSSTGQSNSPLHF.

The chain couples TRBV5-1 to TRBJ1-1; TRBD1 aligns across 8 bases. The CDR3 length is 15 residues. Germline trimming cut 4 bases from V and 1 base from J; bases unmatched to any gene: 6. CDR1 SGHRS and CDR2 YFSETQ come from the germline V gene. CDR3: CASSVTGTGNTEAFF. The CDR3, as DNA: TGCGCCAGCAGCGTGACCGGGACAGGGAACACTGAAGCTTTCTTT.

This rearrangement joins TRBV5-4 to TRBJ1-6; D unclear. CDR1 is SGHNT, CDR2 YYREEE, per germline (reference sequence). This CDR3 contains 11 residues. V dropped 4 bases and J dropped 10 bases, with 6 bases sitting between them. The CDR3 nucleotides read TGTGCCAGCAGCCAGGAATCACCCCTCCACTTT. It encodes CASSQESPLHF.

The chain joins TRBV28 to TRBJ1-4, with D possibly TRBD1 on 6 matching bases. CDR1 and CDR2 from the germline V gene are MDHEN and SYDVKM. Trimming stripped 3 bases from V and 6 bases from J, with 11 bases between. The length of the CDR3 is 14 residues. CDR3 amino acids: CASSFLGGDEKLFF. The CDR3 DNA is TGTGCCAGCAGTTTTTTAGGGGGGGATGAAAAACTGTTTTTT.

This clone is medium-sized. The chain links TRBV9 to TRBJ2-7; TRBD2 might be the D (6 bases). Germline V gene sequence: CDR1 SGDLS, CDR2 YYNGEE. The CDR3 covers 14 residues. The V end was cut by 0 bases, the J end by 2 bases, with 9 bases between. The CDR3 spells CASSVGLVAYEQYF. In DNA, the CDR3 is TGTGCCAGCAGCGTAGGACTAGTTGCCTACGAGCAGTACTTC.

V gene TRBV30 combines with J gene TRBJ2-7; D ambiguous. Trimming stripped 6 bases from V and 5 bases from J, with 11 bases between. Germline V gene data show CDR1 as GTSNPN and CDR2 as SVGIG (reference sequence). This CDR3 contains 11 residues. The CDR3 DNA is TGTGCCTGTAGTAGCCGCGACGAGCAGTACTTC. It specifies CACSSRDEQYF.

The genes are TRBV28 and TRBJ1-5; TRBD1 matches at 8 bases. CDR3 size: 16 residues. V was clipped by 6 bases and J by 4 bases; unmatched bases: 11. Germline CDR1 reads MDHEN; CDR2 reads SYDVKM. DNA for the CDR3: TGTGCCAGCAGGAGGACGACAGGGGAAGAGAATCAGCCCCAGCATTTT. This translates into CASRRTTGEENQPQHF. Together with reference TRBV28 and TRBJ1-5, the CDR3 gives the full variable domain: DVKVTQSSRYLVKRTGEKVFLECVQDMDHENMFWYRQDPGLGLRLIYFSYDVKMKEKGDIPEGYSVSREKKERFSLILESASTNQTSMYLCASRRTTGEENQPQHFGDGTRLSIL.

J is TRBJ2-1 and V is TRBV12-3 or TRBV12-4; unclear D gene. With 4 bases removed from V and 6 bases from J, the gap between germline ends came to 4 bases. The CDR3 runs 11 residues. The CDR3 region is CASSSRNEQFF. The CDR3 nucleotides are TGTGCCAGCAGTTCTCGCAATGAGCAGTTCTTC.

The J gene is TRBJ2-7, the V gene TRBV27, with 10 nucleotides matching TRBD2. Per germline, CDR1 MNHEY and CDR2 SMNVEV (reference sequence). Unmatched junction bases numbered 1, after V lost 2 bases and J lost 6 bases. The CDR3 has 13 residues. CDR3 nucleotide sequence: TGTGCCAGCAGTTTAATAGCGGGAGGCGAGCAGTACTTC. Translation gives CASSLIAGGEQYF.

This clone is a singleton in its sample. V gene TRBV28 combines with J gene TRBJ2-7; tentatively, D is TRBD2 (5 bases). Germline V gene lookup returns CDR1 MDHEN and CDR2 SYDVKM. The CDR3 contains 14 residues. V was clipped by 6 bases and J by 6 bases, with 18 bases between them. In DNA, the CDR3 is TGTGCCAGCAGGACACTAGGAGAGCTTGGCGAGCAGTACTTC. Residues: CASRTLGELGEQYF.

This clone was detected only a few times. The V call is TRBV27, the J call TRBJ2-2, with 8 positions matching TRBD1. This CDR3 is built from 15 residues. CDR1 is MNHEY, CDR2 SMNVEV, per germline (reference sequence). Trimming removed 3 bases from V and 7 bases from J; junction bases left unmatched: 7. For the CDR3, the DNA is TGTGCCAGCAGTTTCATTCAGGGGGCGAGCGGGGAGCTGTTTTTT. Amino acids: CASSFIQGASGELFF.

This sequence joins TRBV7-2 and TRBJ1-1, with D perhaps matching TRBD1 (6 bases). Trimming removed 4 bases at V and 1 base at J, with 10 bases between. The CDR3 runs 14 residues. Per germline, CDR1 SGHTA and CDR2 FQGNSA. The CDR3 DNA reads TGTGCCAGCAGCTCACCACAGGGGAACACTGAAGCTTTCTTT. Protein: CASSSPQGNTEAFF.

This chain joins TRBV19 and TRBJ2-7, with TRBD1 matching 9 bases. V lost 0 bases and J lost 1; bases outside the gene matches: 1. Germline-derived CDR1 and CDR2 are LNHDA and SQIVND (reference sequence). There are 15 residues in the CDR3. CDR3 sequence reads: CASSIEDRGSYEQYF. CDR3 DNA: TGTGCCAGTAGTATAGAGGACAGGGGTTCCTACGAGCAGTACTTC.